This entry describes one TCR beta chain. Antigen specificity is unknown. This CDR3 has 17 amino acids. Germline assignment: CDR1 LGHNA and CDR2 YSLEER. Deletions cut 0 bases from V and 3 bases from J, with 18 bases between. The sample comes from a study of OX40 agonist ivuxolimab in advanced cancers. Patients who had autoimmune disease history or got systemic immunosuppression were left out. Study-wide results and caveats: Near-lowest levels of clonal expansion characterized partial responders at 0.1-3.0 mg/kg. Expanded peripheral T-cell antigen specificity went undetermined. The study observed clonal expansion of CD4+ and CD8+ blood T cells by week 6 at 0.1 to 3.0 mg/kg.

Libraries were prepared by immunoSEQ multiplex PCR; TCRdb keeps only in-frame clonotypes and omits some of them. The sample has 50,000 to 70,000 clones, roughly 89% seen once. This TCR came from an adult with an advanced solid tumor such as melanoma, head and neck, liver or kidney cancer. The V call is TRBV4-3, the J call TRBJ2-7; D not resolved. Sequencing was performed on CD4+ or CD8+ T cells sorted from blood, taken in a trial of the OX40 agonist ivuxolimab. The CDR3 nucleotides are TGCGCCAGCAGCCAAGATCATTTCGGAAGTATCGGCTACGAGCAGTACTTC. The encoded protein is CASSQDHFGSIGYEQYF.